This passage covers 15 T cell receptor beta chains from one sample sequenced in a study of blood T cell repertoires in COVID-19 (dated by TCRdb to 2020 to 2022). The library was made by the immunoSEQ multiplex PCR assay. TCRdb limited this immuneACCESS table to in-frame rearrangements with V and J called. A share of clones is missing; checked studies link under half to unresolved V genes, and the rest is unexplained. Counted in this sample were around 300,000 clones; around 89% of them appeared once. The top ten clonotypes cover under 3.5% of the sample. Sequencing input: PBMCs or T cells enriched from blood (not recorded which). All receptors derive from a woman aged 50 to 60 who had recovered from COVID-19.

The chain recombines TRBV7-9 with TRBJ1-6, with D possibly TRBD1 on 5 matching bases. Trimming took 5 bases from V and 10 from J, leaving 9 bases between them. This CDR3 spans 12 amino acids. Germline loops: CDR1 SEHNR, CDR2 FQNEAQ (reference sequence). CDR3 protein: CASSIRGSPLHF. In DNA form, the CDR3 reads TGTGCCAGCAGCATTAGGGGATCACCCCTCCACTTT.

This sequence joins TRBV10-3 and TRBJ2-7, with TRBD2 matching 8 bases. Germline V lookup: CDR1 ENHRY, CDR2 SYGVKD. With V trimmed by 6 bases and J by 4 bases, 8 bases remained unmatched. The CDR3 is 14 residues long. Here the CDR3 DNA reads TGTGCCATCAGCCCGGGGGGGGCCGCTTACGAGCAGTACTTC. Its translation: CAISPGGAAYEQYF.

This rearrangement joins TRBV5-8 to TRBJ2-7; 8 bases match TRBD1. This CDR3 is built from 14 residues. Trimming took 7 bases from V and 2 from J; bases not matched to a gene: 8. Per germline, CDR1 SGHTS and CDR2 YDEGEE. CDR3 sequence: CASGRTGTPYEQYF. DNA for the CDR3: TGTGCCAGCGGCAGGACAGGGACCCCCTACGAGCAGTACTTC.

The genes are TRBV27 and TRBJ1-1, with TRBD1 as a possible D gene (5 bases). V was trimmed by 6 bases and J by 5 bases, leaving 13 bases between them. Germline V gene lookup returns CDR1 MNHEY and CDR2 SMNVEV (reference sequence). The CDR3 has 13 residues. CDR3 protein: CASSGTLGTEAFF. As DNA, the CDR3 is TGTGCCAGCAGCGGGACTTTGGGGACTGAAGCTTTCTTT.

The chain recombines TRBV7-2 with TRBJ2-5; 12 nucleotides align to TRBD2. The CDR3 is 16 amino acids. Germline CDR1 is SGHTA and CDR2 is FQGNSA. Trimming took 0 bases from V and 4 from J; bases not matched to a gene: 3. The CDR3 coding sequence is TGTGCCAGCAGCTTAGCGACTAGCGGGAGTGGAGAGACCCAGTACTTC. It codes for CASSLATSGSGETQYF.

The chain employs TRBV5-4 and TRBJ1-2; 8 nucleotides line up with TRBD1. The CDR3 length is 14 residues. The trim removed 0 bases at V and 6 bases at J, leaving 4 bases unmatched. The germline V gene has CDR1 SGHNT and CDR2 YYREEE (reference sequence). CDR3 DNA sequence: TGTGCCAGCAGCTTGGCGGCGGGACAGGATGGCTACACCTTC. Its protein is CASSLAAGQDGYTF.

This clone has just one count. Here the CDR3 reads CASSISTGENYGYTF. CDR3 nucleotide sequence: TGTGCCAGTAGTATTTCGACAGGGGAGAACTATGGCTACACCTTC. V usage is TRBV19 and J usage is TRBJ1-2; the match to TRBD1 covers 8 bases. Germline V gene lookup returns CDR1 LNHDA and CDR2 SQIVND (reference sequence). Trimming removed 3 bases from V and 2 bases from J; junction bases left unmatched: 5. The CDR3 spans 15 residues.

The V gene is TRBV9, the J gene TRBJ2-1; D might be TRBD2 (5 bases). Trimming removed 0 bases at V and 0 bases at J, with 7 bases between. Looked up from germline, CDR1 is SGDLS and CDR2 is YYNGEE. CDR3 size: 15 residues. The CDR3 is CASSVDTSSYNEQFF. Here the CDR3 DNA reads TGTGCCAGCAGCGTAGATACTAGCTCCTACAATGAGCAGTTCTTC.

There are a few counts of this clone. The J gene is TRBJ1-3, the V gene TRBV4-1; D ambiguous. Germline V CDR1 and CDR2: MGHRA, YSYEKL. This CDR3 is 15 amino acids long. Trimming pared 1 base from V and 6 bases from J, leaving 13 bases between. The CDR3 nucleotides are TGCGCCAGCAGCCAAGTACTCGCCCGTGAAAACACCATATATTTT. It yields the protein CASSQVLARENTIYF.

There are a few counts of this clone. The chain has TRBV11-2 and TRBJ1-2, with no clear D. With 0 bases removed from V and 6 bases from J, the gap between germline ends came to 8 bases. The CDR3 has 13 residues. Germline CDR1 is SGHAT and CDR2 is FQNNGV. CDR3 sequence reads: CASSLEFRNGYTF. CDR3 sequence (DNA): TGTGCCAGCAGCTTAGAGTTCAGGAATGGCTACACCTTC.

The chain links TRBV7-2 to TRBJ1-4; the D gene is possibly TRBD1 (6 bases). Germline-derived CDR1 and CDR2 are SGHTA and FQGNSA. The CDR3 runs to 15 residues. Trimming removed 5 bases from V and 0 bases from J, with 10 bases in between. The CDR3 DNA reads as TGTGCCAGCAGCATGAACAGGGCAACTAATGAAAAACTGTTTTTT. Protein product: CASSMNRATNEKLFF.

The chain has TRBV10-1 and TRBJ2-1; the D is unclear. CDR3 size: 13 residues. V was shortened by 2 bases and J by 5 bases, with 7 bases between the two germline ends. Per the germline V gene, CDR1 is WNHNN and CDR2 is SYGVQD (reference sequence). The CDR3 DNA reads TGCGCCAGCAGTGAGGCGCCGAACAATGAGCAGTTCTTC. Protein: CASSEAPNNEQFF.

The V and J genes are TRBV5-1 and TRBJ1-1, with D possibly TRBD1 on 5 matching bases. Trimming removed 5 bases at V and 3 bases at J, with 11 bases between. The germline gives CDR1 SGHRS, CDR2 YFSETQ. The CDR3 sequence is 13 residues long. The CDR3 spells CASRGGTYTEAFF. CDR3 bases: TGCGCCAGCAGGGGTGGGACTTACACTGAAGCTTTCTTT.

V usage is TRBV19 and J usage is TRBJ2-1, with TRBD1 as a possible D gene (6 bases). The CDR3 extends over 15 amino acids. Trimming shortened V by 4 bases and J by 6 bases, and 16 bases separated the two germline ends. CDR1 is LNHDA and CDR2 is SQIVND in the germline V gene (reference sequence). CDR3 sequence reads: CASSTNRVWGNEQFF. For the CDR3, the DNA is TGTGCCAGTAGTACCAACAGGGTGTGGGGCAATGAGCAGTTCTTC. Drawing the rest from reference TRBV19 and TRBJ2-1, the complete variable domain is DGGITQSPKYLFRKEGQNVTLSCEQNLNHDAMYWYRQDPGQGLRLIYYSQIVNDFQKGDIAEGYSVSREKKESFPLTVTSAQKNPTAFYLCASSTNRVWGNEQFFGPGTRLTVL.

The gene calls are TRBV24-1 and TRBJ2-7; 7 bases match TRBD2. CDR1 and CDR2 from the germline V gene are KGHDR and SFDVKD. There are 13 residues in the CDR3. The V segment lost 9 bases and the J segment 6 bases; nucleotides outside the gene matches: 10. CDR3: CATSKGTTREQYF. Here the CDR3 DNA reads TGTGCCACCTCAAAAGGGACTACCCGCGAGCAGTACTTC.